The T cell receptor (beta chain) under discussion was sequenced for a study of cytomegalovirus exposure and HLA in healthy donors. The PCR contained 60 Vbeta and 13 Jbeta primers. Only in-frame clones appear in the TCRdb table, and some are missing; sequencing was by immunoSEQ multiplex PCR. The table lists about 160,000 clones, around 80% of them singletons. The CDR3 has 14 amino acids. CDR1 and CDR2 (germline): SEHNR, FQNEAQ (reference sequence). About this clone: At one end, the junction sequence differs from germline, possibly due to a read error.

The specimen sequenced was PBMCs. The sequence came from a male donor in good health and CMV-seropositive. V usage is TRBV7-9 and J usage is TRBJ2-7; TRBD2 agrees at 7 bases. The CDR3 DNA is TGTTCCAGCAGCTTAGGGCGGGAGAGGTACGAGCAGTACTTC. Its translation: CSSSLGRERYEQYF.